Listed here are 18 T cell receptor beta chains from one sample, sequenced in a study of cytomegalovirus exposure and HLA in healthy donors. Sequenced by immunoSEQ multiplex PCR; TCRdb stores in-frame clones only, minus some. The sample yields 300,000 to 400,000 clones, 86% seen once. Material: PBMCs. The source is a young woman in good health and CMV-seronegative.

The chain has TRBV27 and TRBJ2-1; 16 bases are shared with TRBD2. The CDR3 totals 14 residues. V dropped 8 bases and J dropped 10; count of bases not matched to a gene: 5. CDR1 and CDR2 from the germline V gene are MNHEY and SMNVEV (reference sequence). Here the CDR3 DNA reads TGTGCCAGCCAGGGACTAGCGGGGGGGCGAGAGCAGTTCTTC. This gives the protein CASQGLAGGREQFF.

The CDR3 DNA follows: TGTGCCAGCAGTGACAGGGCATTAGAAGCTTTCTTT. Translating it yields CASSDRALEAFF. The chain links TRBV6-1 to TRBJ1-1; a possible D gene is TRBD1 (5 bases). Germline V CDR1 and CDR2: MNHNS, SASEGT. The CDR3 length is 12 residues. Between the trimmed V and J ends, which lost 3 bases and 8 bases, there was a span of 10 bases.

The rearrangement joins TRBV28 to TRBJ2-5; TRBD2 aligns across 9 bases. Per the germline V gene, CDR1 is MDHEN and CDR2 is SYDVKM. Unmatched junction bases numbered 9, after V lost 6 bases and J lost 1 base. The CDR3 runs 16 residues. The DNA of the CDR3 is TGTGCCAGCAGCTTAAGGCGGGGGGGGAGCCAAGAGACCCAGTACTTC. This sequence encodes CASSLRRGGSQETQYF.

The V gene is TRBV9, the J gene TRBJ2-6, with no clear D. The germline V gene has CDR1 SGDLS and CDR2 YYNGEE. Trimming stripped 4 bases from V and 0 bases from J, with 11 bases between. The CDR3 totals 16 residues. The CDR3, as DNA: TGTGCCAGCAGCTTACCACCCGGCTCTGGGGCCAACGTCCTGACTTTC. This translates into CASSLPPGSGANVLTF.

The chain's CDR3 is CASSLAGTDTYEQYF. Here the CDR3 DNA reads TGCGCCAGCAGCTTGGCCGGGACAGATACCTACGAGCAGTACTTC. The rearrangement joins TRBV5-1 to TRBJ2-7; TRBD1 aligns across 7 bases. CDR1 and CDR2 (germline): SGHRS, YFSETQ. Losses at the gene ends were 0 bases for V and 2 bases for J; bases not matched to a gene: 5. This CDR3 region has 15 residues.

The V call is TRBV2, the J call TRBJ2-1; D is possibly TRBD1 (5 bases). The CDR3 runs 17 residues. Germline V gene lookup returns CDR1 SNHLY and CDR2 FYNNEI. V was clipped by 2 bases and J by 0 bases, with 14 bases between them. CDR3 in amino acids: CASSERGLSHSYNEQFF. The CDR3 DNA follows: TGTGCCAGCAGTGAAAGGGGTCTATCTCACTCCTACAATGAGCAGTTCTTC.

The V gene is TRBV5-1, the J gene TRBJ2-3; 14 nucleotides agree with TRBD2. The CDR3 is made up of 16 amino acids. V was pared by 4 bases and J by 4 bases, with 5 bases of the junction left unmatched. Germline CDR1 and CDR2: SGHRS and YFSETQ. The CDR3 region is CASSPGLAGVADTQYF. The CDR3 DNA sequence: TGCGCCAGCAGCCCGGGACTAGCGGGAGTAGCAGATACGCAGTATTTT.

The chain employs TRBV2 and TRBJ2-1, with a possible D match to TRBD1 (6 bases). The germline V gene encodes CDR1 SNHLY and CDR2 FYNNEI. V was cut by 3 bases and J by 3 bases, with 6 bases left in between. The CDR3 is made up of 13 amino acids. The DNA of the CDR3 is TGTGCCAGCAGTGAGGACAGCTACAATGAGCAGTTCTTC. The encoded protein is CASSEDSYNEQFF.

A few counts support this clone. This chain connects TRBV20-1 to TRBJ1-3, with TRBD1 as a possible D gene (6 bases). Germline V CDR1 and CDR2: DFQATT, SNEGSKA (reference sequence). V lost 6 bases to trimming and J lost 8 bases, with 11 bases between them. The CDR3 sequence is 11 residues long. The CDR3, as DNA: TGCAGTGCCCGCGAGGGGGACACCATATATTTT. Protein product: CSAREGDTIYF.

This chain connects TRBV4-1 to TRBJ2-1, with TRBD2 matching over 8 bases. CDR1 is MGHRA and CDR2 is YSYEKL in the germline V gene. The CDR3 contains 16 residues. Trimming cost V 4 bases and J 1 base; bases outside gene matches: 6. CDR3 nucleotide sequence: TGCGCCAGCAGCCCAGGGGTAGCGGGATCCTACAATGAGCAGTTCTTC. Protein product: CASSPGVAGSYNEQFF.

CDR3 residues: CASSQWRGGRYNEQFF. DNA of the CDR3: TGTGCCAGCAGCCAATGGCGCGGGGGGCGCTACAATGAGCAGTTCTTC. The chain recombines TRBV14 with TRBJ2-1; 8 bases agree with TRBD2. Trimming cost V 2 bases and J 3 bases; bases outside gene matches: 6. The CDR3 has 16 amino acids. CDR1 is SGHDN and CDR2 is FVKESK in the germline V gene.

The chain carries TRBV27 and TRBJ2-2; 7 bases fit TRBD2. The V gene's germline CDR1 is MNHEY and CDR2 SMNVEV (reference sequence). J lost 7 bases, V lost 4 bases, and 12 bases had no gene match. CDR3 size: 16 residues. The CDR3: CASSSPRAGVVGELFF. For the CDR3, the DNA is TGTGCCAGCAGTTCCCCCCGGGCGGGGGTTGTCGGGGAGCTGTTTTTT.

This clone showed up just once. The chain combines TRBV7-6 with TRBJ2-5; TRBD1 matches at 8 bases. Germline CDR1 and CDR2: SGHVS and FNYEAQ. The CDR3 spans 17 residues. Losses at the gene ends were 1 base for V and 2 bases for J; bases not matched to a gene: 9. The CDR3, as DNA: TGTGCCAGCAGCTTAGGGAGTGGGACAGGACTTCAAGAGACCCAGTACTTC. This codes for CASSLGSGTGLQETQYF.

V and J are TRBV6-1 and TRBJ1-1, with a possible D match to TRBD1 (5 bases). Germline CDR1 MNHNS, CDR2 SASEGT. V was pared by 2 bases and J by 3 bases, with 10 bases between. The CDR3 consists of 14 residues. Here the CDR3 reads CASSEYTGDTEAFF. In DNA, the CDR3 is TGTGCCAGCAGTGAATATACAGGTGACACTGAAGCTTTCTTT.

The chain combines TRBV28 with TRBJ1-2; maybe TRBD1 (6 bases). Germline CDR1 reads MDHEN; CDR2 reads SYDVKM. V was shortened by 3 bases and J by 6 bases, with 17 bases between the two germline ends. The CDR3 contains 15 residues. CDR3 nucleotides: TGTGCCAGCAGTTTTCTGGACAGACTCGTGGATGGCTACACCTTC. Translating it yields CASSFLDRLVDGYTF.

The genes are TRBV2 and TRBJ1-4; possible D gene TRBD1, 6 bases. There are 16 residues in the CDR3. Germline assignment: CDR1 SNHLY and CDR2 FYNNEI. V was pared by 4 bases and J by 8 bases, with 20 bases between. The CDR3 protein is CASSATGPGVGEKLFF. DNA of the CDR3: TGTGCCAGCAGTGCGACAGGTCCCGGCGTGGGGGAAAAACTGTTTTTT.

The chain uses TRBV27 and TRBJ2-7; TRBD2 matches 12 bases. CDR1 MNHEY and CDR2 SMNVEV come from the germline V gene (reference sequence). The V gene end was trimmed by 5 bases and the J gene end by 3 bases; junction bases not matched to a gene: 2. This CDR3 region has 14 residues. CDR3 residues: CASSQTSGSYEQYF. CDR3 bases: TGTGCCAGCAGTCAGACTAGCGGGAGCTACGAGCAGTACTTC.

V gene TRBV6-5 combines with J gene TRBJ2-1; 11 bases agree with TRBD2. The CDR3 sequence is 14 residues long. The germline gives CDR1 MNHEY, CDR2 SVGAGI. The V and J ends lost 7 bases and 7 bases, in that order; junction bases with no gene match: 6. CDR3 sequence (DNA): TGTGCCAGCAATCCTAGCGGGAGGAGGAATGAGCAGTTCTTC. It codes for CASNPSGRRNEQFF.